This T cell receptor beta chain was observed in a study of cytomegalovirus exposure and HLA in healthy donors. Study background: An early data release held 80 million or so unique TCRs from HLA-typed donors. Study-wide results and limits: A later analysis linked a missense DCLRE1C variant to TCR beta V- and J-gene trimming. The authors judged a highly shared variant cluster likely a sequencing artifact.

On this clone: What it binds is unknown.

The CDR3 totals 16 residues. Germline loops: CDR1 SGDLS, CDR2 YYNGEE. V lost 0 bases and J lost 0, with 7 bases in between. Primers included in the PCR were 60 Vbeta and 13 Jbeta primers. Measured with immunoSEQ multiplex PCR; TCRdb has only the in-frame clones, and not every one. The repertoire shows some 130,000 clones; the top ten hold roughly 1.5%. This TCR was recovered from a woman aged 40-49 years in good health and CMV-seronegative. The V gene is TRBV9, the J gene TRBJ1-6; D possibly corresponds to TRBD1 (5 bases). Sequenced material: PBMCs. The CDR3 nucleotides read TGTGCCAGCAGCGTAGCTCAGGGCTCCTATAATTCACCCCTCCACTTT. Its protein product is CASSVAQGSYNSPLHF.